This TCR beta chain is from a study of blood T cell repertoires in COVID-19. The overall study: The samples span acute and convalescent COVID-19 from the United States, Italy and Spain. From T cells, B-cell-depleted T cells, or PBMCs came the material, which was cDNA or gDNA.

Methods used by the authors: Estimation of nucleated cell counts was performed using reference gene primer amplification. Only in-frame clones appear in the TCRdb table, and some are missing; sequencing was by immunoSEQ multiplex PCR. That table gives V, J and clone size, and the DNA gave D and trimming. Among about 140,000 clones listed, roughly four fifths were seen once. Only one count was recorded for this clone. V was pared by 5 bases and J by 5 bases, with 12 bases of the junction left unmatched. CDR3 length: 17 amino acids. This TCR came from a woman aged 60-70 years with acute or convalescent COVID-19. Input material: peripheral blood. The chain uses TRBV23-1 and TRBJ2-5; 12 bases are shared with TRBD2. TRBV23-1 is treated as an ORF (open reading frame) with a function not yet certain. The CDR3 loop is CASSSVLAGGSGETQYF. The CDR3 bases are TGCGCCAGCAGTTCAGTACTAGCGGGGGGCTCTGGGGAGACCCAGTACTTC.